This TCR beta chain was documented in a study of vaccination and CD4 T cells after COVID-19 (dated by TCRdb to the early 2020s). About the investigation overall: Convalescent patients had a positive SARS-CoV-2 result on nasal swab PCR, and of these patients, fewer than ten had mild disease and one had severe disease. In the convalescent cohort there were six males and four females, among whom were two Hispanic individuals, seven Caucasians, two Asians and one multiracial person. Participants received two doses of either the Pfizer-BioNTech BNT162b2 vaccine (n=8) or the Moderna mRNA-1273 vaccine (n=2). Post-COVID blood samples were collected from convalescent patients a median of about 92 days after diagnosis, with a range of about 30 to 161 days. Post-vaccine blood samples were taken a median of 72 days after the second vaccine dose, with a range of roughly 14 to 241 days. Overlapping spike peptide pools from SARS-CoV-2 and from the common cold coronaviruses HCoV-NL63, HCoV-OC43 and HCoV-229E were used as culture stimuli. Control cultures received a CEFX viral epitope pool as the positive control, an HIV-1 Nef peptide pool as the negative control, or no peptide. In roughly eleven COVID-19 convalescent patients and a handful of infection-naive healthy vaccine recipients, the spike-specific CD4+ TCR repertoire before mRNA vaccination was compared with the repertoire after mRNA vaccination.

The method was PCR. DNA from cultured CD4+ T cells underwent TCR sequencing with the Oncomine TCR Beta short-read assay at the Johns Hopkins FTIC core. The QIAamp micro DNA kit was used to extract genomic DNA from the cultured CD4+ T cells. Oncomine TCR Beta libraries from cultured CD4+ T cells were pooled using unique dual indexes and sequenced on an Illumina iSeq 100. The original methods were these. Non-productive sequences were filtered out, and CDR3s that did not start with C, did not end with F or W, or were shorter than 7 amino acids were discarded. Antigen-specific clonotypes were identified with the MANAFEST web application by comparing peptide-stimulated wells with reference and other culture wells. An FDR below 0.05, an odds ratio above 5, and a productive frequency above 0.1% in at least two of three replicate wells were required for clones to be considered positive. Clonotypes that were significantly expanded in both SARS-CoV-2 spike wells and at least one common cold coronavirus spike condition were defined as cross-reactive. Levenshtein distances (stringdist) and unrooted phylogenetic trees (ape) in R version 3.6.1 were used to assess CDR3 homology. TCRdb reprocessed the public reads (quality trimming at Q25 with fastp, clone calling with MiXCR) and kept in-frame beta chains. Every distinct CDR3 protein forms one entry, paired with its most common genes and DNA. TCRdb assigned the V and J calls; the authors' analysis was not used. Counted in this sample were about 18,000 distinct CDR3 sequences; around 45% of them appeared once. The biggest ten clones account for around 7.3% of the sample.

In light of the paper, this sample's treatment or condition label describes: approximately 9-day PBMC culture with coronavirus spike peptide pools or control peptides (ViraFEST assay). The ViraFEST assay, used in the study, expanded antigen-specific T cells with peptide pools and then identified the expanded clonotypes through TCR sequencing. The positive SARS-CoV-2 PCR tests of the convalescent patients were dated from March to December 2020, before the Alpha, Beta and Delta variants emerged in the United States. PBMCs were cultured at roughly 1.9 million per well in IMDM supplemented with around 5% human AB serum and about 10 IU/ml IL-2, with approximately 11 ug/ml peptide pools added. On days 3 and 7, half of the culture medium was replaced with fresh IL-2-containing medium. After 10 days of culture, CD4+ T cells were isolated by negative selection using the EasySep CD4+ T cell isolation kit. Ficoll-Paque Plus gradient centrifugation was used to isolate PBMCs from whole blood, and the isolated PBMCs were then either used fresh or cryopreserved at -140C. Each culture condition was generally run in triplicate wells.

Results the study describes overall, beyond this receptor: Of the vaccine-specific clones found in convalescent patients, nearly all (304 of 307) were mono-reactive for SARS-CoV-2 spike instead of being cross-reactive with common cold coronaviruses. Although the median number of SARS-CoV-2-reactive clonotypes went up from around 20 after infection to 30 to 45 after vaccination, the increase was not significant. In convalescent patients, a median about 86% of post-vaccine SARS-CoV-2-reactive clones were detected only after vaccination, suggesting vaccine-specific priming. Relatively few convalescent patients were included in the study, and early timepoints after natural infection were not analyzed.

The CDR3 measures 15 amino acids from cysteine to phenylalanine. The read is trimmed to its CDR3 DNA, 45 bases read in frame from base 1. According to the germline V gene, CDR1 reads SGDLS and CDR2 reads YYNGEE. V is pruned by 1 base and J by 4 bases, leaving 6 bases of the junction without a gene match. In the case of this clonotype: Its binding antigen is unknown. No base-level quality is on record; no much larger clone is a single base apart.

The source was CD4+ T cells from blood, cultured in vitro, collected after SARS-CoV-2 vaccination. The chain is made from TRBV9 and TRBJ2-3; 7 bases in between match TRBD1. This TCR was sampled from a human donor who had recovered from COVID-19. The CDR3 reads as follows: CASSVRDRRADTQYF. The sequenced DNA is TGTGCCAGCAGCGTACGGGACAGAAGGGCAGATACGCAGTATTTT.